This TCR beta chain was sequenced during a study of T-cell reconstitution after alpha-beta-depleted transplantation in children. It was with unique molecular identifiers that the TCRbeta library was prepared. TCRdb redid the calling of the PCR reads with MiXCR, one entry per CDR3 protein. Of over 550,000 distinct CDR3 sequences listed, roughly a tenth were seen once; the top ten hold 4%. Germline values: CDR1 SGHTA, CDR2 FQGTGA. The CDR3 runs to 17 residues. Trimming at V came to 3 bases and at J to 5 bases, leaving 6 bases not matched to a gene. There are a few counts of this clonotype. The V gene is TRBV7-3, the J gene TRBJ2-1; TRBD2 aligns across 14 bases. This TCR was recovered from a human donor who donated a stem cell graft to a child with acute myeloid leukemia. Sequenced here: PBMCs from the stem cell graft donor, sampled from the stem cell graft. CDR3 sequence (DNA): TGTGCCAGCAGCTTGTCCGGGACTAGCGGGAGACACAATGAGCAGTTCTTC. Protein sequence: CASSLSGTSGRHNEQFF.